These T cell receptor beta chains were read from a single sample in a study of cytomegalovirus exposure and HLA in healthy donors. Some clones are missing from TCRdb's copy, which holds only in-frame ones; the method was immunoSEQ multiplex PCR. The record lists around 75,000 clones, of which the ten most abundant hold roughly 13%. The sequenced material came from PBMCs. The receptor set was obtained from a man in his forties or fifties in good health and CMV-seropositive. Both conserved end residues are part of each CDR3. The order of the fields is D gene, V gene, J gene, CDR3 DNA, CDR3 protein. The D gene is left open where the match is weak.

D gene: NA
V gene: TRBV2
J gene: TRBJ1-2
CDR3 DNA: TGTGCCAGCCTCGACAGAGACTATGGCTACACCTTC
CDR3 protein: CASLDRDYGYTF

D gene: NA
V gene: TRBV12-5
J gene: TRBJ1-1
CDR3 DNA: TGTGCTAGTGGTCCCCTTGGGGCGCGAACTGAAGCTTTCTTT
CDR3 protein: CASGPLGARTEAFF

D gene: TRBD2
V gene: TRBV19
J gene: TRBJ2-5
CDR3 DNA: TGTGCCACCCGGGGGGGGGCTGAAGAGACCCAGTACTTC
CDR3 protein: CATRGGAEETQYF

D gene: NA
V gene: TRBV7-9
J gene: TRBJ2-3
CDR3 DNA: TGTGCCAGCAGCCCCACCCCCCGCGTGAGCGTGGGCACAGATACGCAGTATTTT
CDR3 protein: CASSPTPRVSVGTDTQYF

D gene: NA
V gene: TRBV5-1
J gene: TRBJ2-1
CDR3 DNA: TGCGCCAGCAGCCCTGCCCTCTCGGGGAATGAGCAGTTCTTC
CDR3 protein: CASSPALSGNEQFF

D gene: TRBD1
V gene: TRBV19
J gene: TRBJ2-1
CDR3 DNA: TGTGCCAGTAGTATCCGACCAGGGGGAAATGAGCAGTTCTTC
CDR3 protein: CASSIRPGGNEQFF

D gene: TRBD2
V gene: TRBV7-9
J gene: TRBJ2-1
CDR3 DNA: TGTGCCAGCAGCAGCGGGAGCAATGAGCAGTTCTTC
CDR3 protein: CASSSGSNEQFF

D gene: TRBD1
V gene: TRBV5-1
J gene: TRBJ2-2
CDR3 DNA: TGCGCCAGCACCTCAGGGGGTTCGAACACCGGGGAGCTGTTTTTT
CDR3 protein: CASTSGGSNTGELFF

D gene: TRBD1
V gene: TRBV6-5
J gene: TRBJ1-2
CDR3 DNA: TGTGCCAGCAGTTACTCCAACAGGGGGGGTGGCTACACCTTC
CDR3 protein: CASSYSNRGGGYTF

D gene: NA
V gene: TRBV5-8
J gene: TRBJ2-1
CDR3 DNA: TGTGCCAGCAGCCCTCGACAGGTAGGGCAGTTCTTC
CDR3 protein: CASSPRQVGQFF

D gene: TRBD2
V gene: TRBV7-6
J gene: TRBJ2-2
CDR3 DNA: TGTGCCAGCAGCTTAAGCGCTAGCGGGGGCGTAGACACCGGGGAGCTGTTTTTT
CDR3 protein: CASSLSASGGVDTGELFF

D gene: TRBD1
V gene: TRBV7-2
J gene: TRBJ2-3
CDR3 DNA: TGTGCCAGCAGCCAAGAGCTCGGTCAGGGGGCAGATACGCAGTATTTT
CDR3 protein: CASSQELGQGADTQYF

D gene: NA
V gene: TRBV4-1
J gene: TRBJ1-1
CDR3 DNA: TGCGCCAGCAGCCAGGAGACAGGACAGAACACTGAAGCTTTCTTT
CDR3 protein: CASSQETGQNTEAFF

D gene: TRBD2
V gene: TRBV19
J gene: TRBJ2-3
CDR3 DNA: TGTGTCCTCAGTAAGTTGGAGGGTCTAGCGGTTAGCACAGATACGCAGTATTTT
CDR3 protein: CVLSKLEGLAVSTDTQYF